The 21 T cell receptor beta chains listed next were all sequenced from one sample in a study of neurological immune-mediated disorders (dated by TCRdb to 2018 to 2020). Library preparation employed 5' RACE. Sequencing instrument: Illumina HiSeq 2500. The raw public data were reprocessed by TCRdb itself: fastp quality trimming at Q25, MiXCR clonotype calling, in-frame beta chains only. Identical CDR3 proteins give one entry, which carries the most common genes and DNA. Present in this sample are about 55,000 distinct CDR3 sequences, 4% of which were seen just once. The top ten constitute approximately 2% of the sample. Sample: CD4+ T cells from blood. Receptors were obtained from a woman aged 35 to 49 with multiple sclerosis.

This clonotype was seen at least ten times. CDR3 nucleotide sequence: TGCGCCAGCAGCCAAGATCCCGCTGACAGGGAATGGAATCAGCCCCAGCATTTT. Its translation: CASSQDPADREWNQPQHF. The rearrangement joins TRBV4-1 to TRBJ1-5, with 7 nucleotides matching TRBD1. The CDR3 totals 18 residues. V trimming: 0 bases; J trimming: 4 bases; junction bases outside the gene matches: 12. In germline, CDR1 is MGHRA, CDR2 YSYEKL.

Many counts were recorded for this clonotype. This chain joins TRBV5-1 and TRBJ2-2; 9 bases map to TRBD2. This CDR3 has 17 residues. Germline CDR1 and CDR2: SGHRS and YFSETQ. The J segment lost 2 bases and the V segment lost 3 bases, leaving 8 bases of the junction unmatched. The CDR3 DNA follows: TGCGCCAGCAGCTCCTTAGCGGGGGCCGTCAACACCGGGGAGCTGTTTTTT. Amino acids: CASSSLAGAVNTGELFF.

This clonotype was found many times. This chain links TRBV5-4 with TRBJ2-7; a weak D match, TRBD2 (6 bases). The CDR3 runs to 15 residues. V dropped 0 bases and J dropped 4 bases, with 14 bases sitting between them. Germline V gene lookup returns CDR1 SGHNT and CDR2 YYREEE (reference sequence). The CDR3 bases are TGTGCCAGCAGCTTGGGGAGGGCAGGACGATACGAGCAGTACTTC. Encoded protein: CASSLGRAGRYEQYF. The whole variable domain, filled in from reference TRBV5-4 and TRBJ2-7, reads ETGVTQSPTHLIKTRGQQVTLRCSSQSGHNTVSWYQQALGQGPQFIFQYYREEENGRGNFPPRFSGLQFPNYSSELNVNALELDDSALYLCASSLGRAGRYEQYFGPGTRLTVT.

This clonotype was found many times. CDR3 sequence (DNA): TGTGCCAGCAGCCGGGGACTAGCGGGGCCTGACACAGATACGCAGTATTTT. Translation: CASSRGLAGPDTDTQYF. This chain joins TRBV5-8 and TRBJ2-3; 13 nucleotides match TRBD2. The CDR3 is made up of 17 amino acids. V shed 4 bases, J shed 2 bases, and the junction held 7 bases outside the gene matches. CDR1 is SGHTS and CDR2 is YDEGEE in the germline V gene. Complete variable domain (other parts from reference TRBV5-8 and TRBJ2-3): EAGVTQSPTHLIKTRGQQATLRCSPISGHTSVYWYQQALGLGLQFLLWYDEGEERNRGNFPPRFSGRQFPNYSSELNVNALELEDSALYLCASSRGLAGPDTDTQYFGPGTRLTVL.

In its sample, this clonotype was seen many times. The gene calls are TRBV9 and TRBJ2-1, with TRBD2 identical over 9 bases. CDR3 size: 16 residues. The J segment lost 6 bases and the V segment lost 4 bases, leaving 11 bases of the junction unmatched. Germline values: CDR1 SGDLS, CDR2 YYNGEE. The CDR3: CASSPGRGGWGNEQFF. As DNA, the CDR3 is TGTGCCAGCAGCCCCGGGCGGGGGGGTTGGGGCAATGAGCAGTTCTTC.

This clonotype was seen ten or more times. The CDR3 DNA reads as TGTGCCAGCAGCTTACGAGCGCTTAGAGGGGAGCAGTACTTC. Amino acid sequence: CASSLRALRGEQYF. The V gene is TRBV7-9, the J gene TRBJ2-7, with a possible D match to TRBD2 (5 bases). CDR1 is SEHNR and CDR2 is FQNEAQ in the germline V gene (reference sequence). V was shortened by 2 bases and J by 7 bases, with 15 bases between the two germline ends. The CDR3 has 14 residues. Full variable domain (missing parts from reference TRBV7-9 and TRBJ2-7): DTGVSQNPRHKITKRGQNVTFRCDPISEHNRLYWYRQTLGQGPEFLTYFQNEAQLEKSRLLSDRFSAERPKGSFSTLEIQRTEQGDSAMYLCASSLRALRGEQYFGPGTRLTVT.

This clonotype was counted at least ten times. The gene calls are TRBV11-3 and TRBJ2-1; tentatively, D is TRBD1 or TRBD2 (7 bases each). This CDR3 region has 15 residues. Germline V CDR1 and CDR2: SGHNT, YENEEA. Between the trimmed V and J ends, which lost 6 bases and 5 bases, there was a span of 17 bases. The CDR3 loop reads CASSIGRGGHNEQFF. In nucleotides, the CDR3 is TGTGCCAGCAGTATCGGCAGGGGGGGCCACAATGAGCAGTTCTTC.

This clonotype was seen a handful of times. The chain links TRBV7-8 to TRBJ1-1; 8 positions match TRBD1. The CDR3 covers 16 residues. The V gene's germline CDR1 is SGHVS and CDR2 FQNEAQ. V lost 7 bases, J lost 5 bases, and 15 bases stayed unmatched. Written as DNA, the CDR3 is TGTGCCAGCAACTTGGTAGGTGGACAGGGTGAAACTGAAGCTTTCTTT. It translates to CASNLVGGQGETEAFF.

The chain has TRBV12-3 or TRBV12-4 and TRBJ1-4; D might be TRBD1 (6 bases). The CDR3 runs 17 residues. V was trimmed by 6 bases and J by 3 bases, leaving 20 bases between them. For the CDR3, the DNA is TGTGCCAGCAGCCTAGAGGGGGTCAGGGGCCCTAATGAAAAACTGTTTTTT. It codes for CASSLEGVRGPNEKLFF.

This clonotype was observed at least ten times. The J gene is TRBJ1-1, the V gene TRBV5-1; maybe TRBD1 (6 bases). From germline, CDR1 is SGHRS and CDR2 YFSETQ. CDR3 length: 17 amino acids. Trimming removed 1 base at V and 3 bases at J, with 19 bases between. CDR3 loop: CASSLSRDTQADTEAFF. In nucleotides, the CDR3 is TGCGCCAGCAGCTTGTCCCGGGACACCCAGGCGGACACTGAAGCTTTCTTT.

This clonotype was recorded at least ten times. The chain has TRBV3-1 and TRBJ2-3; the D call may be TRBD1 or TRBD2 (5 bases each). The length of the CDR3 is 15 residues. V shed 4 bases and J shed 5 bases, with 16 bases lying between them. CDR1 is LGHDT and CDR2 is YNNKEL in the germline V gene (reference sequence). The chain's CDR3 is CASSPVFSGRDTQYF. The CDR3 DNA reads TGTGCCAGCAGCCCTGTCTTCTCGGGACGAGATACGCAGTATTTT.

This clonotype appeared many times. The CDR3 bases are TGCAGTGCCAATGAGGACAGCTACAATGAGCAGTTCTTC. Its translation is CSANEDSYNEQFF. This chain links TRBV20-1 with TRBJ2-1, with a tentative D call TRBD1 (6 bases). Germline-derived CDR1 and CDR2 are DFQATT and SNEGSKA (reference sequence). The CDR3 extends over 13 amino acids. The V end lost 6 bases, the J end lost 3 bases, and 12 bases lay between the germline ends.

This clonotype was seen at least ten times. This chain links TRBV7-2 with TRBJ2-2; no reliable D call. Trimming pared 5 bases from V and 9 bases from J, leaving 10 bases between. Germline V gene data show CDR1 as SGHTA and CDR2 as FQGNSA. This CDR3 has 12 residues. CDR3: CASSRASRELFF. In DNA form, the CDR3 reads TGTGCCAGCAGCCGCGCCTCTCGGGAGCTGTTTTTT.

This clonotype appeared many times. The V gene is TRBV5-1, the J gene TRBJ2-7; D remains ambiguous. The germline V gene encodes CDR1 SGHRS and CDR2 YFSETQ. This CDR3 has 14 amino acids. Trimming shortened V by 2 bases and J by 4 bases, and 13 bases separated the two germline ends. The CDR3 coding sequence is TGCGCCAGCAGCTTAGACACCCACCTTTACGAGCAGTACTTC. Its protein is CASSLDTHLYEQYF.

This clonotype came up many times. This chain links TRBV29-1 with TRBJ2-1; D tentatively fits TRBD1 or TRBD2 (5 bases each). Germline CDR1 reads SQVTM; CDR2 reads ANQGSEA. V shed 6 bases and J shed 10 bases, with 19 bases lying between them. The CDR3 is made up of 13 amino acids. The CDR3 loop is CSVDGERGNEQFF. The CDR3 nucleotides read TGCAGCGTCGACGGTGAGAGGGGAAACGAGCAGTTCTTC.

This clonotype was observed at least ten times. This chain joins TRBV7-9 and TRBJ1-1, with D uncertain. Germline CDR1 and CDR2: SEHNR and FQNEAQ (reference sequence). Trimming stripped 3 bases from V and 2 bases from J, with 4 bases between. The CDR3 sequence is 12 residues long. The CDR3 DNA is TGTGCCAGCAGCTTCGTAAACACTGAAGCTTTCTTT. Its translation is CASSFVNTEAFF.

Ten or more counts support this clonotype. The rearrangement joins TRBV7-9 to TRBJ1-2; tentative D call: TRBD1 (5 bases). The CDR3 has 14 amino acids. Trimming left V 4 bases short and J 4 bases short, with 13 bases between. Germline-derived CDR1 and CDR2 are SEHNR and FQNEAQ (reference sequence). This chain's CDR3 is CASSSTTGSYGYTF. The CDR3, as DNA: TGTGCCAGCAGCTCGACAACAGGATCCTATGGCTACACCTTC.

This clonotype occurred many times. The gene calls are TRBV7-2 and TRBJ2-2, with 7 bases identical to TRBD2. CDR1 is SGHTA and CDR2 is FQGNSA in the germline V gene. This CDR3 is 15 amino acids long. The trim removed 1 base at V and 6 bases at J, leaving 5 bases unmatched. Here the CDR3 reads CASSLVRGDAGELFF. CDR3 DNA sequence: TGTGCCAGCAGCTTAGTTCGGGGGGACGCCGGGGAGCTGTTTTTT.

This clonotype has at least ten counts. V is TRBV6-1 and J is TRBJ2-1; 8 bases agree with TRBD1. CDR1 MNHNS and CDR2 SASEGT come from the germline V gene. With V trimmed by 2 bases and J by 5 bases, 5 bases remained unmatched. This CDR3 comprises 15 residues. CDR3 protein: CASSEQGQDNNEQFF. CDR3 sequence (DNA): TGTGCCAGCAGTGAACAGGGACAGGATAACAATGAGCAGTTCTTC.

This clonotype was detected ten times or more. The chain joins TRBV10-3 to TRBJ1-3, with 7 bases matching TRBD1. V was clipped by 6 bases and J by 0 bases; unmatched bases: 2. The germline gives CDR1 ENHRY, CDR2 SYGVKD. The length of the CDR3 is 14 residues. Here the CDR3 reads CAISGTASGNTIYF. CDR3 bases: TGTGCCATCAGCGGGACAGCCTCTGGAAACACCATATATTTT.

This clonotype was detected many times. V is TRBV10-3 and J is TRBJ1-2; D is ambiguous. Between the trimmed V and J ends, which lost 3 bases and 2 bases, there was a span of 10 bases. CDR3 length: 14 residues. Germline V gene sequence: CDR1 ENHRY, CDR2 SYGVKD. The DNA for the CDR3 is TGTGCCATCAGTGACAGGCTGGAAAACTATGGCTACACCTTC. Translation gives CAISDRLENYGYTF.